The clone carrying this TCR beta chain was counted at least ten times. Its specificity is not known. The time point here: persistent/refractory GD, antithyroid drugs over 5 years with positive TRAb. Making the TCR library involved RNA that had been extracted from PBMCs. The authors diagnosed Graves' disease using American Thyroid Association guidelines. The CDR3 totals 16 residues. The V segment lost 5 bases and the J segment 5 bases; nucleotides outside the gene matches: 12. CDR1 and CDR2 (germline): SEHNR, FQNEAQ (reference sequence). This record comes from a study of regulatory T cells in long-lasting Graves disease. Study-level findings and limits: Persistent patients shared more public clonotypes (under 3,000) than newly diagnosed patients (approximately 960). Favored usage of TRBV28, TRBJ1-2 and TRBJ2-5 was recorded in persistent disease.

Construction of TCR beta libraries relied on iRepertoire HTBI primers and on Arm-PCR targeting CDR3 regions. From the multiplex PCR reads, TCRdb called clonotypes with MiXCR, one entry per CDR3 protein. The sample yields hundreds of thousands of distinct CDR3 sequences, 20% to 25% seen once. The receptor was isolated from a female donor with Graves disease. The material was peripheral blood mononuclear cells (PBMCs), obtained when the disease was refractory, from a patient treated with antithyroid drugs. This sequence joins TRBV7-9 and TRBJ2-5, with 9 bases aligning to TRBD1. The chain's CDR3 is CASSQTQGAYRETQYF. The CDR3 region has the DNA TGTGCCAGCAGCCAAACACAGGGGGCCTATCGGGAGACCCAGTACTTC.